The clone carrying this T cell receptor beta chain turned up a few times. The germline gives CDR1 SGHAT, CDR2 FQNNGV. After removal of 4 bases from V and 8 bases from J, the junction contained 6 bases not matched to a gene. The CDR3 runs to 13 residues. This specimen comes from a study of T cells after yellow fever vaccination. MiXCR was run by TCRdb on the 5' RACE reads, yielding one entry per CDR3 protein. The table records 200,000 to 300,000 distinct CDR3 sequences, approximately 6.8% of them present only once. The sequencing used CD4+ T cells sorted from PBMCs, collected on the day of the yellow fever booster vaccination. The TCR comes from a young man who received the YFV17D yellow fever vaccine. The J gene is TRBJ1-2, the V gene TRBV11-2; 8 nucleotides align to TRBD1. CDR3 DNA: TGTGCCAGCAGCTCGGGACAGGTGGGGGGCTACACCTTC. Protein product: CASSSGQVGGYTF.